The following is a T cell receptor (beta chain) sequence with its context. As yet, its antigen is unknown. Looked up from germline, CDR1 is GTSNPN and CDR2 is SVGIG (reference sequence). This CDR3 has 13 residues. J gave up 3 bases and V 3 bases, and 4 bases lay outside the gene matches. This specimen belongs to a study of long-term antiretroviral therapy in people with HIV. Version v3.0 of the immunoSEQ assay ran at survey level. The data were produced by immunoSEQ multiplex PCR, yet TCRdb's version contains in-frame clones alone and is incomplete. The sample records tens of thousands of clones, approximately 80% being singletons. General observations from the study: Versus controls, repertoires in people with HIV had narrower CDR3 length ranges.

A minimum of one pre-ART and two post-ART PBMC samples existed for each donor. The sequencing here drew on unsorted PBMCs, taken 1.6 years after starting antiretroviral therapy. V is TRBV30 and J is TRBJ2-7, with 8 nucleotides matching TRBD2. This clonotype was obtained from a man aged 35 to 55 with HIV. CDR3 sequence (DNA): TGTGCCTGGAGCGCGGGGGGCTACTACGAGCAGTACTTC. Its protein product is CAWSAGGYYEQYF.